This TCR beta chain was sequenced for a study of T-cell memory formation after mild COVID-19. Study results and limitations: Those CD4+ clones that contracted were mainly in CM and EM (CD8+ ones in EMRA). CD4/CD8 balance held among clones contracting day 15 to 85, and later expanders leaned CD4+. There was no confirmation that second-wave clones peaking on day 37 were SARS-CoV-2 specific.

Each CDR3 protein gets one entry after TCRdb re-called the 5' RACE reads with MiXCR. The sample has approximately 150,000 distinct CDR3 sequences, 6% to 6.5% seen once. This clonotype appeared a few times. The antigen is not known. This TCR was recovered from an adult woman who had mild COVID-19 (a few samples of this study predate the infection). Cell type and time point are not known. Source material: PBMCs or a T cell subset sorted from them (not recorded which).

The CDR3 loop is CASSHPTTGEVGYTF. CDR3 nucleotides: TGTGCCAGCAGCCATCCGACTACGGGGGAAGTTGGCTACACCTTC. V usage is TRBV11-1 and J usage is TRBJ1-2; D is possibly TRBD1 (5 bases). CDR3 length: 15 amino acids. V was trimmed by 5 bases and J by 7 bases, leaving 20 bases between them. From germline, CDR1 is SGHAT and CDR2 FQDESV (reference sequence). The full variable domain, rest sourced from reference TRBV11-1 and TRBJ1-2, is EAEVAQSPRYKITEKSQAVAFWCDPISGHATLYWYRQILGQGPELLVQFQDESVVDDSQLPKDRFSAERLKGVDSTLKIQPAELGDSAMYLCASSHPTTGEVGYTFGSGTRLTVV.